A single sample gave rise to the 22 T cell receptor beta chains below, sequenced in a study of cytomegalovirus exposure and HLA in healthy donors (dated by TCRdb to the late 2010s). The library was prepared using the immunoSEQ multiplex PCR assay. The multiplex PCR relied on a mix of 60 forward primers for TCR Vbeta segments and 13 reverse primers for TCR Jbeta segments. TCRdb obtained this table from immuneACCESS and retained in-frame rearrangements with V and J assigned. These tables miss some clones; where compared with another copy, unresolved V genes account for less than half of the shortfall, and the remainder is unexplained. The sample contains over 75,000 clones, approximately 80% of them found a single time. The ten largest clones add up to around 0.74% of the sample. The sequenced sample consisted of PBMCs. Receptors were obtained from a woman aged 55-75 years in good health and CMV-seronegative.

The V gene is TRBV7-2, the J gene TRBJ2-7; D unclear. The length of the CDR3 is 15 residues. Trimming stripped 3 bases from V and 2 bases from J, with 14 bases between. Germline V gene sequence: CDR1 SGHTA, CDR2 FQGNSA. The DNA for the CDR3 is TGTGCCAGCAGCTTTGGGCTCCTGGCCCCCTACGAGCAGTACTTC. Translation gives CASSFGLLAPYEQYF. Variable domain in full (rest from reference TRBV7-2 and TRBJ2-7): GAGVSQSPSNKVTEKGKDVELRCDPISGHTALYWYRQSLGQGLEFLIYFQGNSAPDKSGLPSDRFSAERTGGSVSTLTIQRTQQEDSAVYLCASSFGLLAPYEQYFGPGTRLTVT.

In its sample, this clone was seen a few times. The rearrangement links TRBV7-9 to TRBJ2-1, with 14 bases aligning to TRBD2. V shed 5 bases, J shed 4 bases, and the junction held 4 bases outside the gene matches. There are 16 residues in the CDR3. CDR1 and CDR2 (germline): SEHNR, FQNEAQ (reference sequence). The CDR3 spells CASSPRLAGGYNEQFF. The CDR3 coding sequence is TGTGCCAGCAGCCCTAGACTAGCGGGGGGGTACAATGAGCAGTTCTTC.

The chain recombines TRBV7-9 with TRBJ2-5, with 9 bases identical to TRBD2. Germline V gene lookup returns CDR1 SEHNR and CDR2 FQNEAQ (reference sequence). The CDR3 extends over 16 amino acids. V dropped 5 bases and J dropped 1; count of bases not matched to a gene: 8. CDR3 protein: CASSPSGAGPQETQYF. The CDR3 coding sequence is TGTGCCAGCAGCCCTAGCGGGGCAGGGCCCCAAGAGACCCAGTACTTC. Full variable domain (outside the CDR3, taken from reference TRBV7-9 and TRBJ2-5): DTGVSQNPRHKITKRGQNVTFRCDPISEHNRLYWYRQTLGQGPEFLTYFQNEAQLEKSRLLSDRFSAERPKGSFSTLEIQRTEQGDSAMYLCASSPSGAGPQETQYFGPGTRLLVL.

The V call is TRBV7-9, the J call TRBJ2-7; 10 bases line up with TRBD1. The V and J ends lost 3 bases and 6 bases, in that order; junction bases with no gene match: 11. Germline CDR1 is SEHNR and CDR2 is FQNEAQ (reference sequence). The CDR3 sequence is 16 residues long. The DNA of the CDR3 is TGTGCCAGCAGCTTCTTCCCGGGACAGGGGTTTGGCGAGCAGTACTTC. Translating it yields CASSFFPGQGFGEQYF.

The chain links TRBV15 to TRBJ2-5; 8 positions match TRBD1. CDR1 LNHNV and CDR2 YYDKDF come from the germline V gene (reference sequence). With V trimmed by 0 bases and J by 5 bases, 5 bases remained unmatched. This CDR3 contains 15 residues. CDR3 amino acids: CATSRDQGAGETQYF. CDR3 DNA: TGTGCCACCAGCAGAGATCAGGGGGCAGGGGAGACCCAGTACTTC. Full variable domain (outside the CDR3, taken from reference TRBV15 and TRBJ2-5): DAMVIQNPRYQVTQFGKPVTLSCSQTLNHNVMYWYQQKSSQAPKLLFHYYDKDFNNEADTPDNFQSRRPNTSFCFLDIRSPGLGDTAMYLCATSRDQGAGETQYFGPGTRLLVL.

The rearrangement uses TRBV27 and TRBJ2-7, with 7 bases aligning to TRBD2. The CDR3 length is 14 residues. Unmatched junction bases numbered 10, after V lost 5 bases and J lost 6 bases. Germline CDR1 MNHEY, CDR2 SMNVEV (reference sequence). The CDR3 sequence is CASSPIPLATEQYF. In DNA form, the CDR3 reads TGTGCCAGCAGTCCCATCCCACTAGCGACCGAGCAGTACTTC.

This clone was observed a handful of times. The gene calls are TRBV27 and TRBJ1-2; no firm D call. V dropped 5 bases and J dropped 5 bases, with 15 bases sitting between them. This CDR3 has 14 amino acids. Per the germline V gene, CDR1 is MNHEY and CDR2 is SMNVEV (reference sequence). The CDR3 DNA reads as TGTGCCAGCAGTCCGCGCCCTATTAGTTATGGCTACACCTTC. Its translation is CASSPRPISYGYTF.

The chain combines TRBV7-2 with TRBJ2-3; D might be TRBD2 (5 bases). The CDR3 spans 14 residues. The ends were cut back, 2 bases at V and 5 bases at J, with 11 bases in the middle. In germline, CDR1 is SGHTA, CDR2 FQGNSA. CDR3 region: CASSLKSGGDTQYF. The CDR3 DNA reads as TGTGCCAGCAGCTTAAAGAGTGGAGGAGATACGCAGTATTTT.

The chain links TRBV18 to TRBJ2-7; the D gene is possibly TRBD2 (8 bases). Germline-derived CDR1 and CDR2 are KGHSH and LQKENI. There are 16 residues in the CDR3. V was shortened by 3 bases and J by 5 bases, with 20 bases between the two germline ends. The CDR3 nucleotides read TGTGCCAGCTCACCCCCGGGAGGGGGCCAGTCGAACGAGCAGTACTTC. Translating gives CASSPPGGGQSNEQYF.

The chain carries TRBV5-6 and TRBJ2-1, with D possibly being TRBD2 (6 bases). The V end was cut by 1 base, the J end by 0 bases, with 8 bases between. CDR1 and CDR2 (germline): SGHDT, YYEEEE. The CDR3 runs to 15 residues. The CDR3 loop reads CASSLTSSSYNEQFF. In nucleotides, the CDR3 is TGTGCCAGCAGCTTGACTAGCAGCTCCTACAATGAGCAGTTCTTC.

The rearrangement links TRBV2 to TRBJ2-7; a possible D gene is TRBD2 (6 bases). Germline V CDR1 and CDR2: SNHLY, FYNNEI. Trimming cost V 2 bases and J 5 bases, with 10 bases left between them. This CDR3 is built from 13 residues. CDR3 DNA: TGTGCCAGCAGTGAACGGGGGAACAACGAGCAGTACTTC. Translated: CASSERGNNEQYF.

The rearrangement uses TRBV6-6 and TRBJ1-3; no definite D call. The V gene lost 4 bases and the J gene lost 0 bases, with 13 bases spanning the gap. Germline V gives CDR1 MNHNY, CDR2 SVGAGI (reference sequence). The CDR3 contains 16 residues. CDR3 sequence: CASSWADVSSGNTIYF. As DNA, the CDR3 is TGTGCCAGCAGTTGGGCAGACGTTTCCTCTGGAAACACCATATATTTT.

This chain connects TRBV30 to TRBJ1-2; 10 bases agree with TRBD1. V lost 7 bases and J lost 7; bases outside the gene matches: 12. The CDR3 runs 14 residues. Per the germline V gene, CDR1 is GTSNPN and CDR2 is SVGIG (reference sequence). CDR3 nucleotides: TGTGCCTCGGCGACCCCGGGACAGGGGTTTGGCTACACCTTC. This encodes CASATPGQGFGYTF. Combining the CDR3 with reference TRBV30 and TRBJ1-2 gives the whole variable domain SQTIHQWPATLVQPVGSPLSLECTVEGTSNPNLYWYRQAAGRGLQLLFYSVGIGQISSEVPQNLSASRPQDRQFILSSKKLLLSDSGFYLCASATPGQGFGYTFGSGTRLTVV.

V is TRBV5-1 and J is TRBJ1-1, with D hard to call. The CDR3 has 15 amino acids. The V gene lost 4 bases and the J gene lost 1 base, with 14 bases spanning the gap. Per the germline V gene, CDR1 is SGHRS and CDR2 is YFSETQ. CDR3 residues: CASSARGLPNTEAFF. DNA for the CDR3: TGCGCCAGCAGCGCACGGGGATTACCGAACACTGAAGCTTTCTTT.

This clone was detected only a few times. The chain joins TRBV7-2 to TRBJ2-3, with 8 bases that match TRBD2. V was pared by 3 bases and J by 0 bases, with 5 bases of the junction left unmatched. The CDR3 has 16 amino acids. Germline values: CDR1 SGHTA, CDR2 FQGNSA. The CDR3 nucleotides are TGTGCCAGCAGCTTTCATAGCGGGGCTAGCACAGATACGCAGTATTTT. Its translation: CASSFHSGASTDTQYF. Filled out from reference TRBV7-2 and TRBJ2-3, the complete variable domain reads GAGVSQSPSNKVTEKGKDVELRCDPISGHTALYWYRQSLGQGLEFLIYFQGNSAPDKSGLPSDRFSAERTGGSVSTLTIQRTQQEDSAVYLCASSFHSGASTDTQYFGPGTRLTVL.

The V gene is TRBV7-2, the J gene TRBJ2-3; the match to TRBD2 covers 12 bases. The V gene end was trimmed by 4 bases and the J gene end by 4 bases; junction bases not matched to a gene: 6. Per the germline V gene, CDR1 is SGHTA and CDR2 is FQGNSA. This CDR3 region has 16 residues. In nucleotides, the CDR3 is TGTGCCAGCAGCTCAGGACTAGCGGGGAAGGCAGATACGCAGTATTTT. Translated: CASSSGLAGKADTQYF. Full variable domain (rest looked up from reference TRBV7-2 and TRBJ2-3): GAGVSQSPSNKVTEKGKDVELRCDPISGHTALYWYRQSLGQGLEFLIYFQGNSAPDKSGLPSDRFSAERTGGSVSTLTIQRTQQEDSAVYLCASSSGLAGKADTQYFGPGTRLTVL.

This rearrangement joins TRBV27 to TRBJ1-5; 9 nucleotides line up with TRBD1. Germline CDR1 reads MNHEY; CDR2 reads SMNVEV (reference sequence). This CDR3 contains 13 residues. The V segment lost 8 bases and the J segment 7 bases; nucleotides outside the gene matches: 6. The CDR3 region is CASPGQGPQPQHF. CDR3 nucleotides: TGTGCCAGCCCGGGACAGGGCCCACAGCCCCAGCATTTT.

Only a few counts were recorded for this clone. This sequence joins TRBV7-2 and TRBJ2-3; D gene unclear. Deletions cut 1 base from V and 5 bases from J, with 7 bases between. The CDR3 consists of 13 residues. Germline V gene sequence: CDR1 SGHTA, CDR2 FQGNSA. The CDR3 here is CASSLDRVDTQYF. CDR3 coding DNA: TGTGCCAGCAGCTTAGATCGCGTAGATACGCAGTATTTT. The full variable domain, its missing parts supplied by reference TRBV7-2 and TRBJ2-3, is GAGVSQSPSNKVTEKGKDVELRCDPISGHTALYWYRQSLGQGLEFLIYFQGNSAPDKSGLPSDRFSAERTGGSVSTLTIQRTQQEDSAVYLCASSLDRVDTQYFGPGTRLTVL.

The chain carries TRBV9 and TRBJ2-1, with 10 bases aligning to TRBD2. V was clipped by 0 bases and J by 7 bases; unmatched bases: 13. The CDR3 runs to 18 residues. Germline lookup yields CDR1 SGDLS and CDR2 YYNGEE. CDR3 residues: CASSVATGSSGRGNEQFF. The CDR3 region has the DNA TGTGCCAGCAGCGTAGCTACAGGGTCTAGCGGGAGAGGGAATGAGCAGTTCTTC. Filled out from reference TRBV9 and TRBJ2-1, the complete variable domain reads DSGVTQTPKHLITATGQRVTLRCSPRSGDLSVYWYQQSLDQGLQFLIQYYNGEERAKGNILERFSAQQFPDLHSELNLSSLELGDSALYFCASSVATGSSGRGNEQFFGPGTRLTVL.

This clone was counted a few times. CDR3 in DNA: TGTGCCAGCACCAAAGTCGAGGGCTACACCTTC. Protein product: CASTKVEGYTF. This chain links TRBV5-6 with TRBJ1-2; D is unresolved. Germline V CDR1 and CDR2: SGHDT, YYEEEE. There are 11 residues in the CDR3. The V gene lost 6 bases and the J gene lost 8 bases, with 11 bases spanning the gap. Looking up the rest from reference TRBV5-6 and TRBJ1-2 gives the full variable domain: DAGVTQSPTHLIKTRGQQVTLRCSPKSGHDTVSWYQQALGQGPQFIFQYYEEEERQRGNFPDRFSGHQFPNYSSELNVNALLLGDSALYLCASTKVEGYTFGSGTRLTVV.

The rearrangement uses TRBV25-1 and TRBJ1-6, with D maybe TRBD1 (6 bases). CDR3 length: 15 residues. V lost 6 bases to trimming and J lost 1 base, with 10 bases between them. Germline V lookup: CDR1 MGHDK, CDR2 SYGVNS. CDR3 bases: TGTGCCAGCAGGTCTGGACAGTCCTATAATTCACCCCTCCACTTT. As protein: CASRSGQSYNSPLHF. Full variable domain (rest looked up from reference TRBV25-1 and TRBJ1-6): EADIYQTPRYLVIGTGKKITLECSQTMGHDKMYWYQQDPGMELHLIHYSYGVNSTEKGDLSSESTVSRIRTEHFPLTLESARPSHTSQYLCASRSGQSYNSPLHFGNGTRLTVT.

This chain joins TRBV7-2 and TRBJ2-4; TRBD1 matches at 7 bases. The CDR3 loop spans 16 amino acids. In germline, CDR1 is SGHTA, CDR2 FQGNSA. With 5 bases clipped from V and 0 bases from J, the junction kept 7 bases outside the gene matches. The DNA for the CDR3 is TGTGCCAGCAGCCCGAGACAGGGCCTAGCCAAAAACATTCAGTACTTC. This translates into CASSPRQGLAKNIQYF. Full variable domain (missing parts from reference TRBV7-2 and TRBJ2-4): GAGVSQSPSNKVTEKGKDVELRCDPISGHTALYWYRQSLGQGLEFLIYFQGNSAPDKSGLPSDRFSAERTGGSVSTLTIQRTQQEDSAVYLCASSPRQGLAKNIQYFGAGTRLSVL.